This TCR beta chain was recovered during a study of preoperative IRX-2 immunotherapy in early breast cancer. Treatment of the sample: preoperative locoregional IRX-2 cytokine immunotherapy. Preoperative locoregional IRX-2 cytokine immunotherapy was tested in the phase Ib source study. Repertoires were generated with immunoSEQ multiplex PCR, while TCRdb's copy carries only in-frame clones and drops some. Of tens of thousands of clones in the sample, over 80% were seen once. V shed 5 bases and J 6 bases; nucleotides not matched to a gene: 6. Germline loops: CDR1 MNHGY, CDR2 SVAAGI. This CDR3 region has 13 residues.

The genes are TRBV6-9 and TRBJ2-7, with 8 bases fitting TRBD1. This TCR was recovered from a human donor with breast cancer. Sequenced here: lymph node tissue, sampled from a patient treated with IRX-2 immunotherapy. CDR3 DNA sequence: TGTGCCAGCAGTCGACAGGGGAACGGCGAGCAGTACTTC. This codes for CASSRQGNGEQYF.